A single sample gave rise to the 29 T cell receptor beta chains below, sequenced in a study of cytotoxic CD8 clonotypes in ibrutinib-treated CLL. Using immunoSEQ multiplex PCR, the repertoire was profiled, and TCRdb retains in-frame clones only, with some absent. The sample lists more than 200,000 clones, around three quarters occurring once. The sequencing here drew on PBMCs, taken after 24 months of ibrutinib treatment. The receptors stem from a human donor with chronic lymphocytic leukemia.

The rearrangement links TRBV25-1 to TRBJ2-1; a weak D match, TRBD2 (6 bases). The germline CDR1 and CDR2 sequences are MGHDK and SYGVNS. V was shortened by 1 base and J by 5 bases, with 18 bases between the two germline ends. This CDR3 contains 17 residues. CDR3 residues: CASSESVAETLHNEQFF. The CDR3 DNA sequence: TGTGCCAGCAGTGAATCTGTAGCGGAGACCCTCCACAATGAGCAGTTCTTC.

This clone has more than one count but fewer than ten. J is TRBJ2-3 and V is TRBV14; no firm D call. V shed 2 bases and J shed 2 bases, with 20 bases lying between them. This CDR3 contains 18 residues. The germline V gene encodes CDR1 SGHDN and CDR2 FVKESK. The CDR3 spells CASSQRGRDFPITDTQYF. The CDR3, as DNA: TGTGCCAGCAGCCAAAGAGGCCGTGACTTCCCTATCACAGATACGCAGTATTTT.

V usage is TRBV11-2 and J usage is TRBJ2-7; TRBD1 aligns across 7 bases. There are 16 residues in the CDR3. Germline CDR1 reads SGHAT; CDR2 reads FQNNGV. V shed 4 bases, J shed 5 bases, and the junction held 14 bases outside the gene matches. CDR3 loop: CASSSLKQGIWDEQYF. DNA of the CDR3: TGTGCCAGCAGCTCATTAAAACAGGGGATTTGGGACGAGCAGTACTTC.

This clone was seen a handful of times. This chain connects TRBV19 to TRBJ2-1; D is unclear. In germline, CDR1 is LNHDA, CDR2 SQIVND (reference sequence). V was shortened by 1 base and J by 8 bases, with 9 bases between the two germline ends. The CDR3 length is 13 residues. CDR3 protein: CASSIGLVDEQFF. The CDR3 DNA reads TGTGCCAGTAGTATAGGGTTAGTCGATGAGCAGTTCTTC.

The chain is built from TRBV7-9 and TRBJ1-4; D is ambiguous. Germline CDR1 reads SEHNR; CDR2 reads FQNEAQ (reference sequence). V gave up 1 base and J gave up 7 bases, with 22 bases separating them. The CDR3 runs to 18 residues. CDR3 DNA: TGTGCCAGCAGCTTAGTTTTTGGCGGGGTTGGAAACAGTGAAAAACTGTTTTTT. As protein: CASSLVFGGVGNSEKLFF.

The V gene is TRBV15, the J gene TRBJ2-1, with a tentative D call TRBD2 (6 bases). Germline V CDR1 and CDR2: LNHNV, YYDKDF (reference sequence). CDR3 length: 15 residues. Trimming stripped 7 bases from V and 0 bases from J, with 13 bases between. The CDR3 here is CATMRGGSSYNEQFF. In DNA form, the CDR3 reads TGTGCCACCATGAGGGGAGGAAGCTCCTACAATGAGCAGTTCTTC.

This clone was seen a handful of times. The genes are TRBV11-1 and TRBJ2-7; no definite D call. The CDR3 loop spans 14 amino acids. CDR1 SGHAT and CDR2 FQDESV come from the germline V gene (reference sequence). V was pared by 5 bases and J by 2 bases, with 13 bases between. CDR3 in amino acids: CASSKAWTAYEQYF. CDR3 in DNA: TGTGCCAGCAGCAAAGCGTGGACGGCCTACGAGCAGTACTTC.

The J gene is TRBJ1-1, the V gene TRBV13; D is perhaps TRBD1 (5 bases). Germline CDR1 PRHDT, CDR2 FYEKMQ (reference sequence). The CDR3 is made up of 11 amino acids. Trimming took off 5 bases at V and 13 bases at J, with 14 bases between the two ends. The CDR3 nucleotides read TGTGCCAGCAGCCAGACAGCTACAAGTTTCTTT. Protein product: CASSQTATSFF. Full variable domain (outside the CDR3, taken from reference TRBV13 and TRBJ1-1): AAGVIQSPRHLIKEKRETATLKCYPIPRHDTVYWYQQGPGQDPQFLISFYEKMQSDKGSIPDRFSAQQFSDYHSELNMSSLELGDSALYFCASSQTATSFFGQGTRLTVV.

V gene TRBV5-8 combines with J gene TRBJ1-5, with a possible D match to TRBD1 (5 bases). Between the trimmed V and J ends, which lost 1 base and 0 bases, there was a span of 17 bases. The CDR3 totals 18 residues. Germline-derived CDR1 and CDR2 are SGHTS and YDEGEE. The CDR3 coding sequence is TGTGCCAGCAGCTTGTTCAATGGGCAGGGCTCTAGCAATCAGCCCCAGCATTTT. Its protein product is CASSLFNGQGSSNQPQHF.

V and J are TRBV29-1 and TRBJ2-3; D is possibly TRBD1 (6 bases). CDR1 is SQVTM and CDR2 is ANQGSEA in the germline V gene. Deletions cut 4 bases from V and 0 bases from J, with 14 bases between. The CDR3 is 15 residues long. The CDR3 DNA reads TGCAGCGTTGCCCCTAGGCAGGGGAGCACAGATACGCAGTATTTT. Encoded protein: CSVAPRQGSTDTQYF.

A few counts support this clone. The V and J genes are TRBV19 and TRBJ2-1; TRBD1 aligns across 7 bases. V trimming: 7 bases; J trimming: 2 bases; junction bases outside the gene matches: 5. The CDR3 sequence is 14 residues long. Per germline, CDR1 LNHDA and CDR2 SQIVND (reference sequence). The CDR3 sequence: CASTGGTPYNEQFF. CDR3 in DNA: TGTGCCAGTACAGGGGGAACTCCCTACAATGAGCAGTTCTTC.

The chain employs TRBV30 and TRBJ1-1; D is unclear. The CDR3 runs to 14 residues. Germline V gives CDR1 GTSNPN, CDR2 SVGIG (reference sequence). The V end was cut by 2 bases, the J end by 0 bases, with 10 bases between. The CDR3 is CAWSFGRVNTEAFF. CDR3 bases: TGTGCCTGGAGTTTCGGCCGGGTGAACACTGAAGCTTTCTTT.

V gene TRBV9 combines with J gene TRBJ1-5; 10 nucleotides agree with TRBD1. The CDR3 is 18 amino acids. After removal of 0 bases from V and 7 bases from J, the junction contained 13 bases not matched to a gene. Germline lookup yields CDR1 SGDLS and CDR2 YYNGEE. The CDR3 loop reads CASSVVEWGQGYWQPQHF. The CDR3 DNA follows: TGTGCCAGCAGCGTAGTAGAGTGGGGACAGGGGTATTGGCAGCCCCAGCATTTT.

CDR3: CASSVGGGDQPQHF. CDR3 nucleotide sequence: TGTGCCAGCAGCGTAGGCGGGGGAGACCAGCCCCAGCATTTT. The chain links TRBV9 to TRBJ1-5; perhaps TRBD1 as D (5 bases). CDR3 size: 14 residues. CDR1 and CDR2 from the germline V gene are SGDLS and YYNGEE. Trimming removed 0 bases from V and 7 bases from J, with 11 bases in between.

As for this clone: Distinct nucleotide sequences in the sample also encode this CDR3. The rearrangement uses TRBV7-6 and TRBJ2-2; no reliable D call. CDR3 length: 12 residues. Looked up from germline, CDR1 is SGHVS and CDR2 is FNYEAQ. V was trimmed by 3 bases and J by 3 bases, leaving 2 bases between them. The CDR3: CASSLDTGELFF. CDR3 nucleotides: TGTGCCAGCAGCTTGGACACCGGGGAGCTGTTTTTT.

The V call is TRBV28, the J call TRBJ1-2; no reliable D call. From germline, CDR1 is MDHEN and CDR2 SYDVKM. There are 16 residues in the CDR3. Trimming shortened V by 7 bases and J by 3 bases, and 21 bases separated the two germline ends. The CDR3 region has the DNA TGTGCCAGCACTCCCTCCGAAAAGCCGTTGGACTATGGCTACACCTTC. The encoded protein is CASTPSEKPLDYGYTF.

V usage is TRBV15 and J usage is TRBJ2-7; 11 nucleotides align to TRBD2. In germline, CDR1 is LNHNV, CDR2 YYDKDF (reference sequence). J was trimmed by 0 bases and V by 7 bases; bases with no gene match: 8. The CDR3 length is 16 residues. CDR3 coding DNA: TGTGCCACCACCTCAGCTAGCGGGGGGAGCTCCTACGAGCAGTACTTC. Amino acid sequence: CATTSASGGSSYEQYF.

CDR3 sequence reads: CASSLRSGRKGQETQYF. The CDR3 nucleotides are TGTGCCAGCAGTTTGCGTAGCGGGCGTAAGGGACAAGAGACCCAGTACTTC. V gene TRBV28 combines with J gene TRBJ2-5, with 7 bases identical to TRBD2. The V gene's germline CDR1 is MDHEN and CDR2 SYDVKM. CDR3 length: 17 amino acids. V shed 3 bases, J shed 2 bases, and the junction held 12 bases outside the gene matches. The entire variable domain, with the rest obtained from reference TRBV28 and TRBJ2-5, is as follows: DVKVTQSSRYLVKRTGEKVFLECVQDMDHENMFWYRQDPGLGLRLIYFSYDVKMKEKGDIPEGYSVSREKKERFSLILESASTNQTSMYLCASSLRSGRKGQETQYFGPGTRLLVL.

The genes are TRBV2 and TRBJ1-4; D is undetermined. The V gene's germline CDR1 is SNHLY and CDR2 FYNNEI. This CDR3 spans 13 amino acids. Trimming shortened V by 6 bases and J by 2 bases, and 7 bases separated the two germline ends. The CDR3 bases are TGTGCCAGCAGGACCGATACTAATGAAAAACTGTTTTTT. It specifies CASRTDTNEKLFF.

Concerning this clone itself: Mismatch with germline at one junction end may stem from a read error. CDR3 coding DNA: TGCGCCAGCAGCCAAGATAAGGGGGCCCAAGGCACGGATACGCAGTATTTT. Residues: CASSQDKGAQGTDTQYF. The chain is built from TRBV4-1 and TRBJ2-3, with 7 positions matching TRBD1. The germline V gene encodes CDR1 MGHRA and CDR2 YSYEKL. The CDR3 has 17 amino acids.

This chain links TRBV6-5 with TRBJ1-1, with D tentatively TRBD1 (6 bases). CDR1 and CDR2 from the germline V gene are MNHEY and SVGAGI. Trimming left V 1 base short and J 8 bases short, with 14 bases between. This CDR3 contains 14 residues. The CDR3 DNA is TGTGCCAGCAGTTACTTTTCGGGGGCTCCCGAAGCTTTCTTT. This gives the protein CASSYFSGAPEAFF.

CDR3 in DNA: TGTGCCAGCAGCTCCCTGGAGGGTGAAGCTTTCTTT. Translated, it gives CASSSLEGEAFF. This chain joins TRBV7-9 and TRBJ1-1, with D uncertain. Deletions cut 4 bases from V and 7 bases from J, with 10 bases between. The CDR3 is made up of 12 amino acids. The germline V gene has CDR1 SEHNR and CDR2 FQNEAQ (reference sequence).

The CDR3 nucleotides are TGCAGCGCTGGGCGGACAGGGGGCGGGGAGACCCAGTACTTC. It translates to CSAGRTGGGETQYF. The V and J genes are TRBV29-1 and TRBJ2-5; 11 bases line up with TRBD1. The V and J ends lost 7 bases and 5 bases, in that order; junction bases with no gene match: 9. CDR3 length: 14 amino acids. Germline V gene sequence: CDR1 SQVTM, CDR2 ANQGSEA.

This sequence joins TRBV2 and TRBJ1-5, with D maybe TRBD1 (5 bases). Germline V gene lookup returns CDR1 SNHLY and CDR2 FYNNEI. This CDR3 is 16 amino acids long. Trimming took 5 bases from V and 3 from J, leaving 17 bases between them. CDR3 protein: CASSPQPRGNNQPQHF. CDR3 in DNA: TGTGCCAGCAGTCCTCAACCGCGGGGGAACAATCAGCCCCAGCATTTT.

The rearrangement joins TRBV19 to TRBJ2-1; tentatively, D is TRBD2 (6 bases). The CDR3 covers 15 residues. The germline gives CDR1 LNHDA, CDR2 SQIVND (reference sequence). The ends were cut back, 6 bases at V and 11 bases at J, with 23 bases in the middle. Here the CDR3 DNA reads TGTGCCAGTAGGGAGCCGGGACTTTCCTTTTCGAAGCAGTTCTTC. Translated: CASREPGLSFSKQFF.

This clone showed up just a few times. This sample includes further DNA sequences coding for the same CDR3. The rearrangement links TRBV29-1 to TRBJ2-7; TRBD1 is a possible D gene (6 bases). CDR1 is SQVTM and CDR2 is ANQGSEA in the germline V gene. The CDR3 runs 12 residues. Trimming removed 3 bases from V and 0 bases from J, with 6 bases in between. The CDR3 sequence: CSVETGSYEQYF. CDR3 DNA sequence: TGCAGCGTTGAGACAGGCTCCTACGAGCAGTACTTC.

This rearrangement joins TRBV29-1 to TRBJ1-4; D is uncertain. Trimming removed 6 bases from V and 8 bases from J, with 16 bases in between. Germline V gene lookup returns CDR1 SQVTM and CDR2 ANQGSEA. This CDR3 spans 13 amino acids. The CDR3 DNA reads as TGCAGCGTCGATGACGTGGGGATGGAAAAACTGTTTTTT. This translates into CSVDDVGMEKLFF.

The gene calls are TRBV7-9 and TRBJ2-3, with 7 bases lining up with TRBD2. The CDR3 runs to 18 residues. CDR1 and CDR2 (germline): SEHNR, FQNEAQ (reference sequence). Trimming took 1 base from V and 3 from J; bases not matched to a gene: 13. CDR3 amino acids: CASSLVGRGLGTTDTQYF. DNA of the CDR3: TGTGCCAGCAGCTTAGTGGGTCGCGGACTAGGTACAACAGATACGCAGTATTTT.

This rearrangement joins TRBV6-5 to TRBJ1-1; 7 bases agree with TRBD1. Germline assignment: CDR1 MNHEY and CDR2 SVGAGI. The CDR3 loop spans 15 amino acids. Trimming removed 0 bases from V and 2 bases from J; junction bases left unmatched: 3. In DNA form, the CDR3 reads TGTGCCAGCAGTTACTCGTACAGGGGCAACACTGAAGCTTTCTTT. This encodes CASSYSYRGNTEAFF.